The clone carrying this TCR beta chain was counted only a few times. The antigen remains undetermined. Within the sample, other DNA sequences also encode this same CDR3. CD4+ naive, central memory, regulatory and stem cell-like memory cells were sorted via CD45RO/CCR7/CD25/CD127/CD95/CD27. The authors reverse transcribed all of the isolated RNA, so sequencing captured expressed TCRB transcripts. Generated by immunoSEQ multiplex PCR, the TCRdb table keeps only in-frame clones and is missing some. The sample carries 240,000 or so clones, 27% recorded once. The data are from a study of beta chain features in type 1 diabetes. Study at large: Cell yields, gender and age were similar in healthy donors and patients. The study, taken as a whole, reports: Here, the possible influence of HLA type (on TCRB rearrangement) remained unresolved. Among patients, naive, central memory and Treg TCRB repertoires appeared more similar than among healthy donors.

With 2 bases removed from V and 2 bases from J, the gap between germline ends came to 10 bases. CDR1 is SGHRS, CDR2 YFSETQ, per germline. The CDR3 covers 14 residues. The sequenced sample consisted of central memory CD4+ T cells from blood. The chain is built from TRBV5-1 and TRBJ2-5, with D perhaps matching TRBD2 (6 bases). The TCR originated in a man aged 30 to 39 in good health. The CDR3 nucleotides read TGCGCCAGCAGCTTAGCGGGCAGTCAAGAGACCCAGTACTTC. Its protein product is CASSLAGSQETQYF.